These 20 T cell receptor beta chains originate from one sample sequenced in a study of shared clonotypes between healthy human individuals. Here immunoSEQ multiplex PCR was the method, and the copy in TCRdb shows in-frame clones only, minus some. The sample has under 600,000 clones, around 79% seen once. The sample consisted of PBMCs. Receptors were obtained from a woman aged 40 to 50 in good health. Some clones in this sample may be carry-over from other donors' samples.

In nucleotides, the CDR3 is TGTGCCAGCAGTCTCAGCGGGATCGAGCAGTACTTC. This sequence encodes CASSLSGIEQYF. This chain connects TRBV6-6 to TRBJ2-7; 7 bases agree with TRBD2. V dropped 5 bases and J dropped 6; count of bases not matched to a gene: 4. CDR1 and CDR2 from the germline V gene are MNHNY and SVGAGI (reference sequence). This CDR3 comprises 12 residues.

This chain connects TRBV6-5 to TRBJ2-5, with D tentatively TRBD1 (5 bases). Germline lookup yields CDR1 MNHEY and CDR2 SVGAGI. The CDR3 is 15 residues long. The V gene lost 0 bases and the J gene lost 5 bases, with 13 bases spanning the gap. The chain's CDR3 is CASSYSSQGKETQYF. The CDR3 DNA sequence: TGTGCCAGCAGTTACTCGTCTCAGGGCAAGGAGACCCAGTACTTC.

This clone turned up a few times. The V and J genes are TRBV6-1 and TRBJ2-3; D unclear. This CDR3 comprises 15 residues. V gave up 7 bases and J gave up 0 bases, with 14 bases separating them. Germline V gene data show CDR1 as MNHNS and CDR2 as SASEGT. The CDR3 spells CASTLFGPSTDTQYF. DNA for the CDR3: TGTGCCAGCACGTTGTTCGGGCCGAGCACAGATACGCAGTATTTT.

The chain has TRBV4-2 and TRBJ2-3, with 9 bases matching TRBD2. V shed 0 bases, J shed 3 bases, and the junction held 7 bases outside the gene matches. Germline CDR1 reads LGHNA; CDR2 reads YNFKEQ. The CDR3 runs 17 residues. The chain's CDR3 is CASSQESLAGLTDTQYF. In DNA, the CDR3 is TGTGCCAGCAGCCAAGAATCCCTAGCGGGACTAACAGATACGCAGTATTTT.

The J gene is TRBJ2-7, the V gene TRBV10-1; D gene unclear. The V gene's germline CDR1 is WNHNN and CDR2 SYGVQD (reference sequence). V shed 2 bases and J shed 3 bases, with 8 bases lying between them. This CDR3 spans 13 amino acids. As DNA, the CDR3 is TGCGCCAGCAGTGAGGGGAAGGTCTACGAGCAGTACTTC. It specifies CASSEGKVYEQYF.

About this clone itself: Other DNA sequences in this specimen translate into the identical CDR3. The chain is built from TRBV5-1 and TRBJ2-2, with D unclear. Germline values: CDR1 SGHRS, CDR2 YFSETQ. The CDR3 loop spans 14 amino acids. With 0 bases removed from V and 1 base from J, the gap between germline ends came to 4 bases. The CDR3 sequence: CASSLGLNTGELFF. The CDR3 DNA is TGCGCCAGCAGCTTGGGACTGAACACCGGGGAGCTGTTTTTT.

The V and J genes are TRBV5-1 and TRBJ2-7; D possibly corresponds to TRBD2 (7 bases). V shed 4 bases and J shed 0 bases, with 17 bases lying between them. There are 16 residues in the CDR3. Germline V gene lookup returns CDR1 SGHRS and CDR2 YFSETQ. CDR3 protein: CASSPGGGSLSYEQYF. CDR3 nucleotide sequence: TGCGCCAGCAGCCCCGGGGGCGGGAGCCTCTCCTACGAGCAGTACTTC.

The chain links TRBV7-2 to TRBJ2-5; 10 bases line up with TRBD2. The V segment lost 5 bases and the J segment 7 bases; nucleotides outside the gene matches: 16. From germline, CDR1 is SGHTA and CDR2 FQGNSA. This CDR3 comprises 17 residues. The CDR3 is CASSPGGSGRAYVTQYF. The CDR3 DNA reads as TGTGCCAGCAGCCCGGGGGGGAGCGGGAGGGCCTACGTGACCCAGTACTTC.

The V gene is TRBV9, the J gene TRBJ2-7, with TRBD1 matching over 9 bases. Trimming cost V 4 bases and J 3 bases; bases outside gene matches: 17. CDR1 is SGDLS, CDR2 YYNGEE, per germline. This CDR3 has 18 amino acids. The CDR3 loop reads CASSPLRGQGIAFYEQYF. The CDR3 coding sequence is TGTGCCAGCAGCCCTCTCCGGGGACAGGGTATAGCTTTCTACGAGCAGTACTTC. The whole variable domain, remainder taken from reference TRBV9 and TRBJ2-7, is DSGVTQTPKHLITATGQRVTLRCSPRSGDLSVYWYQQSLDQGLQFLIQYYNGEERAKGNILERFSAQQFPDLHSELNLSSLELGDSALYFCASSPLRGQGIAFYEQYFGPGTRLTVT.

The rearrangement uses TRBV19 and TRBJ2-1; 7 nucleotides line up with TRBD2. Germline V gene sequence: CDR1 LNHDA, CDR2 SQIVND (reference sequence). CDR3 length equals 17 residues. After removal of 4 bases from V and 0 bases from J, the junction contained 9 bases not matched to a gene. CDR3 protein: CASSTRPWGGSYNEQFF. Written as DNA, the CDR3 is TGTGCCAGTAGTACCCGACCGTGGGGGGGCTCCTACAATGAGCAGTTCTTC.

The chain's CDR3 is CASRTSGKYEQYF. The CDR3, as DNA: TGTGCCAGCAGAACTAGCGGGAAGTACGAGCAGTACTTC. J is TRBJ2-7 and V is TRBV6-1; TRBD2 agrees at 10 bases. This CDR3 has 13 residues. The germline V gene has CDR1 MNHNS and CDR2 SASEGT. The J segment lost 4 bases and the V segment lost 6 bases, leaving 3 bases of the junction unmatched.

The chain carries TRBV30 and TRBJ2-1; 9 nucleotides line up with TRBD1. CDR3 length equals 14 residues. Per the germline V gene, CDR1 is GTSNPN and CDR2 is SVGIG (reference sequence). V lost 6 bases, J lost 0 bases, and 3 bases stayed unmatched. The CDR3 loop is CACPTGGSYNEQFF. CDR3 nucleotides: TGTGCCTGCCCGACAGGGGGCTCCTACAATGAGCAGTTCTTC.

V and J are TRBV5-6 and TRBJ1-2; D may be TRBD1 (6 bases). V was cut by 0 bases and J by 4 bases, with 10 bases left in between. The CDR3 has 14 residues. Germline lookup yields CDR1 SGHDT and CDR2 YYEEEE. CDR3 nucleotides: TGTGCCAGCAGCTTGGATGGGGGCTTCTATGGCTACACCTTC. It encodes CASSLDGGFYGYTF.

The chain links TRBV28 to TRBJ2-5, with TRBD2 as a possible D gene (6 bases). The J call is in doubt because the DNA end fits TRBJ2-7 better. CDR3 length: 12 residues. Germline V lookup: CDR1 MDHEN, CDR2 SYDVKM. DNA of the CDR3: TGTGCCAGCAGTTTTCGGGGGTACGAGCAGTACTTC. Protein: CASSFRGYEQYF.

V and J are TRBV19 and TRBJ1-4; D is uncertain. Germline values: CDR1 LNHDA, CDR2 SQIVND (reference sequence). The germline V and J ends were trimmed by 1 base and 5 bases, with 5 bases remaining between them. This CDR3 has 13 amino acids. The CDR3 loop reads CASSIAENEKLFF. Written as DNA, the CDR3 is TGTGCCAGTAGTATAGCCGAGAATGAAAAACTGTTTTTT.

Concerning this clone itself: Germline and junction disagree at one end, which may indicate a read error. This CDR3 is CASSPHWGLAGVF. The CDR3 DNA reads as TGTGCCAGCAGCCCGCACTGGGGACTAGCGGGAGTCTTC. V and J are TRBV9 and TRBJ2-1, with 14 bases fitting TRBD2. The CDR3 loop spans 13 amino acids. In germline, CDR1 is SGDLS, CDR2 YYNGEE.

The chain couples TRBV28 to TRBJ1-1, with D uncertain. Germline assignment: CDR1 MDHEN and CDR2 SYDVKM. This CDR3 contains 14 residues. With 3 bases removed from V and 0 bases from J, the gap between germline ends came to 8 bases. CDR3 amino acids: CASSFLNMNTEAFF. Written as DNA, the CDR3 is TGTGCCAGCAGTTTCCTGAACATGAACACTGAAGCTTTCTTT.

The chain carries TRBV7-9 and TRBJ2-3, with D perhaps TRBD1 or TRBD2 (5 bases each). The CDR3 extends over 16 amino acids. From germline, CDR1 is SEHNR and CDR2 FQNEAQ (reference sequence). Trimming left V 3 bases short and J 0 bases short, with 13 bases between. The DNA of the CDR3 is TGTGCCAGCAGCTTGGGGCTTGAGGGCAGCACAGATACGCAGTATTTT. It yields the protein CASSLGLEGSTDTQYF.

The J gene is TRBJ2-1, the V gene TRBV5-1, with a tentative D call TRBD2 (5 bases). Germline CDR1 reads SGHRS; CDR2 reads YFSETQ. This CDR3 has 15 amino acids. Trimming cost V 1 base and J 0 bases, with 8 bases left between them. The CDR3 DNA reads TGCGCCAGCAGCTTGATAGGGAGCTCCTACAATGAGCAGTTCTTC. This codes for CASSLIGSSYNEQFF.

This chain connects TRBV29-1 to TRBJ2-5; weak D call: TRBD1 (6 bases). This CDR3 contains 14 residues. The germline V and J ends were trimmed by 8 bases and 1 base, with 17 bases remaining between them. Germline V CDR1 and CDR2: SQVTM, ANQGSEA. CDR3: CSIGRGQAQETQYF. CDR3 in DNA: TGCAGCATCGGAAGGGGACAAGCCCAAGAGACCCAGTACTTC.